The next 28 T cell receptor beta chains were all read from a single sample in a study of blood T cell repertoires in COVID-19. Using immunoSEQ multiplex PCR, the repertoire was profiled, and TCRdb retains in-frame clones only, with some absent. The table records roughly 75,000 clones, around 89% of them present only once. Source material: peripheral blood. The receptors come from a man between 60 and 75 years old with acute or convalescent COVID-19.

V gene TRBV7-3 combines with J gene TRBJ2-1, with D perhaps matching TRBD1 (5 bases). V was shortened by 5 bases and J by 8 bases, with 7 bases between the two germline ends. The CDR3 runs to 11 residues. Per germline, CDR1 SGHTA and CDR2 FQGTGA. The CDR3 DNA reads as TGTGCCAGCAGCATAGGGGATGAGCAGTTCTTC. The encoded protein is CASSIGDEQFF.

The table lists this clone with a count of one. The chain uses TRBV2 and TRBJ1-3; 9 bases line up with TRBD1. The CDR3 consists of 15 residues. Germline V gene data show CDR1 as SNHLY and CDR2 as FYNNEI. Trimming cost V 6 bases and J 2 bases; bases outside gene matches: 5. In DNA, the CDR3 is TGTGCCAGCAGGCCGAGACAGGGGGCTGGAAACACCATATATTTT. Translating gives CASRPRQGAGNTIYF.

The rearrangement links TRBV24-1 to TRBJ1-1, with D perhaps TRBD1 (5 bases). The CDR3 loop spans 13 amino acids. V lost 4 bases, J lost 6 bases, and 11 bases lay in between. The germline gives CDR1 KGHDR, CDR2 SFDVKD. The CDR3 DNA reads TGTGCCACCAGTGAAGCAGGGTTAGCTGAAGCTTTCTTT. It translates to CATSEAGLAEAFF.

The V and J genes are TRBV30 and TRBJ1-2; TRBD1 is a possible D gene (5 bases). Germline lookup yields CDR1 GTSNPN and CDR2 SVGIG (reference sequence). The V end was cut by 0 bases, the J end by 3 bases, with 8 bases between. This CDR3 is 13 amino acids long. CDR3 in amino acids: CAWSVARDYGYTF. CDR3 bases: TGTGCCTGGAGTGTAGCCAGGGACTATGGCTACACCTTC.

J is TRBJ1-1 and V is TRBV5-1, with 9 bases lining up with TRBD1. This CDR3 region has 16 residues. The V gene end was trimmed by 0 bases and the J gene end by 4 bases; junction bases not matched to a gene: 7. Per the germline V gene, CDR1 is SGHRS and CDR2 is YFSETQ. The CDR3 region has the DNA TGCGCCAGCAGCTTGGGACCACAGGGGGCCGGCACTGAAGCTTTCTTT. Encoded protein: CASSLGPQGAGTEAFF.

The rearrangement links TRBV9 to TRBJ2-6; D might be TRBD2 (6 bases). Trimming left V 4 bases short and J 0 bases short, with 17 bases between. The CDR3 sequence is 18 residues long. Per the germline V gene, CDR1 is SGDLS and CDR2 is YYNGEE. Here the CDR3 reads CASSPSGGPNSGANVLTF. DNA of the CDR3: TGTGCCAGCAGCCCGAGTGGAGGGCCTAACTCTGGGGCCAACGTCCTGACTTTC. The variable domain in full, completed from reference TRBV9 and TRBJ2-6, reads DSGVTQTPKHLITATGQRVTLRCSPRSGDLSVYWYQQSLDQGLQFLIQYYNGEERAKGNILERFSAQQFPDLHSELNLSSLELGDSALYFCASSPSGGPNSGANVLTFGAGSRLTVL.

The V and J genes are TRBV6-5 and TRBJ1-5; D is unclear. Trimming cost V 7 bases and J 0 bases, with 13 bases left between them. Germline V CDR1 and CDR2: MNHEY, SVGAGI. The CDR3 totals 15 residues. Here the CDR3 reads CASIGKVVSNQPQHF. The CDR3 DNA is TGTGCCAGCATCGGGAAGGTTGTTAGCAATCAGCCCCAGCATTTT.

This CDR3 is CASSSTGPNTGELFF. CDR3 in DNA: TGTGCCAGCTCATCGACTGGTCCGAACACCGGGGAGCTGTTTTTT. J is TRBJ2-2 and V is TRBV18, with unresolved D. In germline, CDR1 is KGHSH, CDR2 LQKENI. CDR3 length equals 15 residues. Trimming shortened V by 5 bases and J by 0 bases, and 10 bases separated the two germline ends. The full variable domain, rest sourced from reference TRBV18 and TRBJ2-2, is NAGVMQNPRHLVRRRGQEARLRCSPMKGHSHVYWYRQLPEEGLKFMVYLQKENIIDESGMPKERFSAEFPKEGPSILRIQQVVRGDSAAYFCASSSTGPNTGELFFGEGSRLTVL.

This chain joins TRBV6-5 and TRBJ2-7, with 13 bases identical to TRBD2. Unmatched junction bases numbered 4, after V lost 6 bases and J lost 5 bases. The CDR3 totals 14 residues. Germline CDR1 reads MNHEY; CDR2 reads SVGAGI. DNA for the CDR3: TGTGCCAGCAGACGCGGACTAGCGGGAGACGAGCAGTACTTC. This encodes CASRRGLAGDEQYF.

The chain joins TRBV5-1 to TRBJ1-1; 7 nucleotides agree with TRBD1. The ends lost 0 bases at V and 0 bases at J; junction bases unmatched: 2. This CDR3 comprises 15 residues. From germline, CDR1 is SGHRS and CDR2 YFSETQ. The CDR3 is CASSLGQGLNTEAFF. The CDR3 DNA is TGCGCCAGCAGCTTGGGACAGGGCCTGAACACTGAAGCTTTCTTT.

The V call is TRBV19, the J call TRBJ2-2, with 8 nucleotides matching TRBD2. Germline V gives CDR1 LNHDA, CDR2 SQIVND (reference sequence). The length of the CDR3 is 15 residues. The ends lost 6 bases at V and 4 bases at J; junction bases unmatched: 7. The CDR3 DNA is TGTGCCAGTAGGAAAAGCGGGAGAGTCACCGGGGAGCTGTTTTTT. This codes for CASRKSGRVTGELFF.

CDR3 sequence (DNA): TGCGCCAGCAGGCGAGGGACTAGCGGGGCCTCAGATACGCAGTATTTT. The encoded protein is CASRRGTSGASDTQYF. The chain recombines TRBV10-2 with TRBJ2-3, with 13 bases aligning to TRBD2. With V trimmed by 6 bases and J by 4 bases, 7 bases remained unmatched. The length of the CDR3 is 16 residues. From germline, CDR1 is WSHSY and CDR2 SAAADI.

The chain uses TRBV19 and TRBJ2-5, with a weak D call TRBD2 (6 bases). V lost 4 bases, J lost 2 bases, and 11 bases lay in between. The CDR3 runs 14 residues. Germline V CDR1 and CDR2: LNHDA, SQIVND (reference sequence). CDR3 DNA sequence: TGTGCCAGTAGTACAGGTGGGACTCAAGAGACCCAGTACTTC. It encodes CASSTGGTQETQYF.

The rearrangement joins TRBV6-5 to TRBJ2-5; D is possibly TRBD2 (6 bases). CDR1 and CDR2 from the germline V gene are MNHEY and SVGAGI. There are 14 residues in the CDR3. The V end was cut by 6 bases, the J end by 1 base, with 12 bases between. The CDR3 bases are TGTGCCAGCAGCCGCCGGGACTCCCAAGAGACCCAGTACTTC. Translation: CASSRRDSQETQYF.

This clone turned up a few times. V is TRBV6-2 or TRBV6-3 and J is TRBJ1-1; D gene uncertain. Germline V gene lookup returns CDR1 MNHEY and CDR2 SVGEGT. The CDR3 consists of 13 residues. The ends were cut back, 4 bases at V and 3 bases at J, with 9 bases in the middle. CDR3 region: CASSFPGYTEAFF. The CDR3 bases are TGTGCCAGCAGTTTCCCAGGTTACACTGAAGCTTTCTTT.

The V and J genes are TRBV2 and TRBJ1-5; 10 nucleotides align to TRBD1. The germline V gene encodes CDR1 SNHLY and CDR2 FYNNEI. This CDR3 has 14 residues. V lost 6 bases, J lost 4 bases, and 3 bases stayed unmatched. CDR3 sequence: CASSEGQGNQPQHF. DNA for the CDR3: TGTGCCAGCAGCGAGGGACAGGGGAATCAGCCCCAGCATTTT.

This rearrangement joins TRBV9 to TRBJ2-3; a possible D gene is TRBD2 (6 bases). This CDR3 comprises 16 residues. V lost 2 bases to trimming and J lost 0 bases, with 13 bases between them. Germline-derived CDR1 and CDR2 are SGDLS and YYNGEE. The CDR3 DNA follows: TGTGCCAGCAGCGTCGATGGGGACTCAAGCACAGATACGCAGTATTTT. Translation gives CASSVDGDSSTDTQYF. The entire variable domain, with the rest obtained from reference TRBV9 and TRBJ2-3, is as follows: DSGVTQTPKHLITATGQRVTLRCSPRSGDLSVYWYQQSLDQGLQFLIQYYNGEERAKGNILERFSAQQFPDLHSELNLSSLELGDSALYFCASSVDGDSSTDTQYFGPGTRLTVL.

The chain couples TRBV7-6 to TRBJ2-1; 8 nucleotides line up with TRBD2. V shed 5 bases, J shed 3 bases, and the junction held 12 bases outside the gene matches. Germline CDR1 reads SGHVS; CDR2 reads FNYEAQ. The CDR3 totals 17 residues. DNA for the CDR3: TGTGCCAGCAGCCAACCCGGGGGGGTAGCCCTCTACAATGAGCAGTTCTTC. It is translated as CASSQPGGVALYNEQFF. The full variable domain, with the rest looked up from reference TRBV7-6 and TRBJ2-1, is GAGVSQSPRYKVTKRGQDVALRCDPISGHVSLYWYRQALGQGPEFLTYFNYEAQQDKSGLPNDRFSAERPEGSISTLTIQRTEQRDSAMYRCASSQPGGVALYNEQFFGPGTRLTVL.

This clone has only one observation. V and J are TRBV30 and TRBJ2-2; 9 bases are shared with TRBD1. The CDR3 runs 13 residues. V dropped 5 bases and J dropped 4; count of bases not matched to a gene: 2. Per the germline V gene, CDR1 is GTSNPN and CDR2 is SVGIG (reference sequence). DNA for the CDR3: TGTGCCTGGGGGACAGGGTCCACCGGGGAGCTGTTTTTT. The encoded protein is CAWGTGSTGELFF.

The V call is TRBV12-3 or TRBV12-4, the J call TRBJ1-2; 7 nucleotides agree with TRBD1. This CDR3 is built from 12 residues. V lost 6 bases, J lost 7 bases, and 5 bases stayed unmatched. CDR3 nucleotides: TGTGCCAGCAGCGTGGACAGGTTTGGCTACACCTTC. Translating it yields CASSVDRFGYTF.

The rearrangement uses TRBV30 and TRBJ2-5; D possibly corresponds to TRBD2 (6 bases). Germline V gives CDR1 GTSNPN, CDR2 SVGIG (reference sequence). The CDR3 runs to 16 residues. The V end was cut by 4 bases, the J end by 1 base, with 19 bases between. The CDR3 coding sequence is TGTGCCTGGAACAATCGGAGGGAGGAGGGCCAAGAGACCCAGTACTTC. Amino acid sequence: CAWNNRREEGQETQYF. Drawing the rest from reference TRBV30 and TRBJ2-5, the complete variable domain is SQTIHQWPATLVQPVGSPLSLECTVEGTSNPNLYWYRQAAGRGLQLLFYSVGIGQISSEVPQNLSASRPQDRQFILSSKKLLLSDSGFYLCAWNNRREEGQETQYFGPGTRLLVL.

Regarding this clone: It is unclear where the CDR3 begins or ends on the DNA, so no DNA is shown, and the CDR3 is as TCRdb lists it. This chain joins TRBV29-1 and TRBJ2-1; the D call of TRBD1 is as the table states it, not checked on the DNA. From its first to its last residue, the CDR3 has 16 amino acids. In germline, CDR1 is SQVTM, CDR2 ANQGSEA. The CDR3 region is CSVGRGTPGIGWSGFF.

The chain couples TRBV7-9 to TRBJ2-7, with D unresolved. Deletions cut 1 base from V and 3 bases from J, with 10 bases between. Looked up from germline, CDR1 is SEHNR and CDR2 is FQNEAQ (reference sequence). The CDR3 sequence is 14 residues long. The CDR3 is CASSLGTHDYEQYF. The CDR3 bases are TGTGCCAGCAGCTTAGGTACTCACGACTACGAGCAGTACTTC.

This clone was detected only a few times. The CDR3 here is CASSFSQGVEKLFF. In DNA, the CDR3 is TGCGCCAGCAGCTTTAGTCAGGGGGTTGAAAAACTGTTTTTT. The J gene is TRBJ1-4, the V gene TRBV5-1; 7 nucleotides agree with TRBD1. In germline, CDR1 is SGHRS, CDR2 YFSETQ. This CDR3 is built from 14 residues. V lost 2 bases, J lost 7 bases, and 5 bases stayed unmatched. Supplemented by reference TRBV5-1 and TRBJ1-4, the full variable domain reads KAGVTQTPRYLIKTRGQQVTLSCSPISGHRSVSWYQQTPGQGLQFLFEYFSETQRNKGNFPGRFSGRQFSNSRSEMNVSTLELGDSALYLCASSFSQGVEKLFFGSGTQLSVL.

This clone was seen a few times. J is TRBJ1-3 and V is TRBV18, with 9 nucleotides matching TRBD1. The CDR3 loop spans 17 amino acids. Germline values: CDR1 KGHSH, CDR2 LQKENI. After removal of 0 bases from V and 4 bases from J, the junction contained 7 bases not matched to a gene. The CDR3 here is CASSPPMDRGPGNTIYF. CDR3 nucleotides: TGTGCCAGCTCACCACCGATGGACAGGGGTCCCGGAAACACCATATATTTT.

The DNA of the CDR3 is TGTGCCAGCAGCGCACCGGTGGTAGGAAACACCATATATTTT. Protein: CASSAPVVGNTIYF. This chain uses TRBV6-5 with TRBJ1-3; no clear D. The CDR3 is 14 amino acids. V dropped 6 bases and J dropped 4 bases, with 13 bases sitting between them. Germline V CDR1 and CDR2: MNHEY, SVGAGI.

This clone was recorded only once. V and J are TRBV10-3 and TRBJ2-7; 7 nucleotides match TRBD1. The CDR3 consists of 13 residues. The germline V gene has CDR1 ENHRY and CDR2 SYGVKD. The V gene end was trimmed by 5 bases and the J gene end by 2 bases; junction bases not matched to a gene: 3. The CDR3 region has the DNA TGTGCCATCAGTCCGGGACAGCCCTACGAGCAGTACTTC. Protein: CAISPGQPYEQYF.

The chain has TRBV29-1 and TRBJ1-4, with 7 bases identical to TRBD1. The CDR3 runs to 13 residues. Germline values: CDR1 SQVTM, CDR2 ANQGSEA. Trimming took 6 bases from V and 4 from J; bases not matched to a gene: 5. The CDR3 loop is CSVLGTDNEKLFF. DNA of the CDR3: TGCAGCGTACTCGGGACAGATAATGAAAAACTGTTTTTT.